The rows below give T cell receptor beta chains drawn from one sample of a study of blood T cells in healthy people across ages. One entry per CDR3 protein, called by TCRdb with MiXCR from the 5' RACE reads. The sample yields 2 million or so distinct CDR3 sequences, around half seen once. The sample comprised blood. These receptors originate from a woman aged 40 to 55 in good health. The CDR3 runs from the conserved cysteine through the conserved F or W. The D gene is left open where the match is weak. The size field is filled for only some rows; it gives once, few, many or a size class.

>TRBJ2-5|TRBV2|TRBD1|-
TGTGCCAGCACCCGGGACAGAATCTGGGAGCAGTACTTC
CASTRDRIWEQYF
>TRBJ2-3|TRBV27|-|few
TGTGCCAGCAGCTGGAGGGGGTCAGGCACAGATACGCAGTATTTT
CASSWRGSGTDTQYF
>TRBJ2-7|TRBV15|-|-
TGTGCCACAACCCCTGGTACAGGAGGCTACGAGCAGTACTTC
CATTPGTGGYEQYF
>TRBJ2-5|TRBV5-1|TRBD2|-
TGCGCCAGCAGCCCGGGGAGGATTAGCGGGGAGACCCAGTACTTC
CASSPGRISGETQYF
>TRBJ2-1|TRBV28|-|-
TGTGCCAGCAGCCTCGGACCAGACTCCGACTACAATGAGCAGTTCTTC
CASSLGPDSDYNEQFF
>TRBJ2-1|TRBV13|-|-
TGTGCCAGCAGCTTAGCGGGGGAACAGGGCTCCTACAATGAGCAGTTCTTC
CASSLAGEQGSYNEQFF
>TRBJ2-7|TRBV7-2|TRBD2|-
TGTGCCAGCAGCTTCGGGAGGGGCCGGGGGCTCTACGAGCAGTACTTC
CASSFGRGRGLYEQYF
>TRBJ1-2|TRBV5-1|-|-
TGCGCCAGCCACAGGTCGCCGGGAAATGGCTACACCTTC
CASHRSPGNGYTF
>TRBJ2-7|TRBV7-6|TRBD2|-
TGTGCCAGCAGCTTAGGGGGACTAGCGGGGGTCTACGAGCAGTACTTC
CASSLGGLAGVYEQYF
>TRBJ2-7|TRBV6-5|-|few
TGTGCCAGCAGTTATGTTTCAGGGAAGTCCTACGAGCAGTACTTC
CASSYVSGKSYEQYF
>TRBJ2-7|TRBV13|TRBD1|-
TGTGCCAGCAGCCTATTCGGACAGGACGAGCAGTACTTC
CASSLFGQDEQYF
>TRBJ1-2|TRBV5-1|-|-
TGCGCCAGCAGCGATCACCCCGGGACCTCCTATGGCTACACCTTC
CASSDHPGTSYGYTF
>TRBJ1-1|TRBV6-6|-|-
TGTGCCAGCTGGGGGGGACTACAAGGTCAGAGAACTGAAGCTTTCTTT
CASWGGLQGQRTEAFF
>TRBJ2-6|TRBV12-3/TRBV12-4|TRBD1|-
TGTGCCAGCAGGCCCCACAGGGGTGGCGTTTCTAGCTCTGGGGCCAACGTCCTGACTTTC
CASRPHRGGVSSSGANVLTF
>TRBJ2-1|TRBV13|-|-
TGTGCCAGCAGCAGGGCAGACAATGAGCAGTTCTTC
CASSRADNEQFF
>TRBJ2-1|TRBV6-5|-|-
TGTGCCAGCAGTTTTGACCCTCAGGGAGGTGTGCGGTTCTTC
CASSFDPQGGVRFF
>TRBJ2-7|TRBV6-5|TRBD1|-
TGTGCCAGCAGTTATTATGGACAGGGAGGATACGAGCAGTACTTC
CASSYYGQGGYEQYF
>TRBJ2-1|TRBV20-1|TRBD2|few
TGCAGTGCTAGACCCTCTAGCGGGGGGGTCAATGAGCAGTTCTTC
CSARPSSGGVNEQFF
>TRBJ2-7|TRBV6-2/TRBV6-3|-|many
TGTGCCAGCAGCTTCGCATACGAGCAGTACTTC
CASSFAYEQYF
>TRBJ2-5|TRBV20-1|TRBD1|-
TGCAGTGCTAGAGAAGAAGGACAGGCCTTACAAGAGACCCAGTACTTC
CSAREEGQALQETQYF
>TRBJ2-5|TRBV6-6|TRBD1|few
TGTGCCAGCGACACACAGGGGGTCCAAGAGACCCAGTACTTC
CASDTQGVQETQYF
>TRBJ1-5|TRBV20-1|-|-
TGCAGTGCTAGAGTGGGGTTAGGTGGCAATCAGCCCCAGCATTTT
CSARVGLGGNQPQHF
>TRBJ2-3|TRBV29-1|-|many
TGCAGCCTCGAGGGGGGGAGCACAGATACGCAGTATTTT
CSLEGGSTDTQYF
>TRBJ2-3|TRBV7-9|TRBD2|few
TGTGCCAGCAGCCCCGGCAACAGCGGGGGTACAGATACGCAGTATTTT
CASSPGNSGGTDTQYF
>TRBJ2-1|TRBV7-9|TRBD2|-
TGTGCCAGCAGCTCGGGACTAGGTGGTAGTGAGCAGTTCTTC
CASSSGLGGSEQFF
>TRBJ1-1|TRBV19|-|-
TGTGCCGCCCAAGGGGGGGCGGTCACTGAAGCTTTCTTT
CAAQGGAVTEAFF
>TRBJ1-2|TRBV20-1|-|-
TGCAGTGCTAGAGGGCCCACCTTC
CSARGPTF
>TRBJ2-1|TRBV20-1|TRBD2|-
TGCAGTGCCTCGAGGCTAGCGGGGGGCGGGAATGAGCAGTTCTTC
CSASRLAGGGNEQFF
>TRBJ1-2|TRBV12-3/TRBV12-4|TRBD1|few
TGTGCCAGCAGTTTGGGGACAGGGAATTACCCGGCTGGCTACACCTTC
CASSLGTGNYPAGYTF
>TRBJ2-7|TRBV7-2|-|-
TGTGCCAGCAGCTTAGTTATCGGGACGGGGGAGCAGTACTTC
CASSLVIGTGEQYF
>TRBJ2-5|TRBV7-9|TRBD1|few
TGTGCCAGCAGCTTCCCCGACAGGGGGCGAGCGGGGATTCAAGAGACCCAGTACTTC
CASSFPDRGRAGIQETQYF
>TRBJ2-6|TRBV18|-|few
TGTGCCAGCTCACCACGCACAATGGGCTCTGGGGCCAACGTCCTGACTTTC
CASSPRTMGSGANVLTF
>TRBJ2-1|TRBV20-1|TRBD1|-
TGCAGTGCTAAACAGGGGGCGTCCTACAATGAGCAGTTCTTC
CSAKQGASYNEQFF
>TRBJ2-1|TRBV5-1|-|few
TGCGCCAGCAGCGCCACTGGCGCTGAGCAGTTCTTC
CASSATGAEQFF
>TRBJ1-6|TRBV12-3/TRBV12-4|TRBD1|few
TGTGCCAGCAGCTCCCGACAGGGAGGCAATTCACCCCTCCACTTT
CASSSRQGGNSPLHF
>TRBJ1-2|TRBV4-2|-|-
TGTGCCAGCAGCGTGCCTGTTTACAACTATGGCTACACCTTC
CASSVPVYNYGYTF